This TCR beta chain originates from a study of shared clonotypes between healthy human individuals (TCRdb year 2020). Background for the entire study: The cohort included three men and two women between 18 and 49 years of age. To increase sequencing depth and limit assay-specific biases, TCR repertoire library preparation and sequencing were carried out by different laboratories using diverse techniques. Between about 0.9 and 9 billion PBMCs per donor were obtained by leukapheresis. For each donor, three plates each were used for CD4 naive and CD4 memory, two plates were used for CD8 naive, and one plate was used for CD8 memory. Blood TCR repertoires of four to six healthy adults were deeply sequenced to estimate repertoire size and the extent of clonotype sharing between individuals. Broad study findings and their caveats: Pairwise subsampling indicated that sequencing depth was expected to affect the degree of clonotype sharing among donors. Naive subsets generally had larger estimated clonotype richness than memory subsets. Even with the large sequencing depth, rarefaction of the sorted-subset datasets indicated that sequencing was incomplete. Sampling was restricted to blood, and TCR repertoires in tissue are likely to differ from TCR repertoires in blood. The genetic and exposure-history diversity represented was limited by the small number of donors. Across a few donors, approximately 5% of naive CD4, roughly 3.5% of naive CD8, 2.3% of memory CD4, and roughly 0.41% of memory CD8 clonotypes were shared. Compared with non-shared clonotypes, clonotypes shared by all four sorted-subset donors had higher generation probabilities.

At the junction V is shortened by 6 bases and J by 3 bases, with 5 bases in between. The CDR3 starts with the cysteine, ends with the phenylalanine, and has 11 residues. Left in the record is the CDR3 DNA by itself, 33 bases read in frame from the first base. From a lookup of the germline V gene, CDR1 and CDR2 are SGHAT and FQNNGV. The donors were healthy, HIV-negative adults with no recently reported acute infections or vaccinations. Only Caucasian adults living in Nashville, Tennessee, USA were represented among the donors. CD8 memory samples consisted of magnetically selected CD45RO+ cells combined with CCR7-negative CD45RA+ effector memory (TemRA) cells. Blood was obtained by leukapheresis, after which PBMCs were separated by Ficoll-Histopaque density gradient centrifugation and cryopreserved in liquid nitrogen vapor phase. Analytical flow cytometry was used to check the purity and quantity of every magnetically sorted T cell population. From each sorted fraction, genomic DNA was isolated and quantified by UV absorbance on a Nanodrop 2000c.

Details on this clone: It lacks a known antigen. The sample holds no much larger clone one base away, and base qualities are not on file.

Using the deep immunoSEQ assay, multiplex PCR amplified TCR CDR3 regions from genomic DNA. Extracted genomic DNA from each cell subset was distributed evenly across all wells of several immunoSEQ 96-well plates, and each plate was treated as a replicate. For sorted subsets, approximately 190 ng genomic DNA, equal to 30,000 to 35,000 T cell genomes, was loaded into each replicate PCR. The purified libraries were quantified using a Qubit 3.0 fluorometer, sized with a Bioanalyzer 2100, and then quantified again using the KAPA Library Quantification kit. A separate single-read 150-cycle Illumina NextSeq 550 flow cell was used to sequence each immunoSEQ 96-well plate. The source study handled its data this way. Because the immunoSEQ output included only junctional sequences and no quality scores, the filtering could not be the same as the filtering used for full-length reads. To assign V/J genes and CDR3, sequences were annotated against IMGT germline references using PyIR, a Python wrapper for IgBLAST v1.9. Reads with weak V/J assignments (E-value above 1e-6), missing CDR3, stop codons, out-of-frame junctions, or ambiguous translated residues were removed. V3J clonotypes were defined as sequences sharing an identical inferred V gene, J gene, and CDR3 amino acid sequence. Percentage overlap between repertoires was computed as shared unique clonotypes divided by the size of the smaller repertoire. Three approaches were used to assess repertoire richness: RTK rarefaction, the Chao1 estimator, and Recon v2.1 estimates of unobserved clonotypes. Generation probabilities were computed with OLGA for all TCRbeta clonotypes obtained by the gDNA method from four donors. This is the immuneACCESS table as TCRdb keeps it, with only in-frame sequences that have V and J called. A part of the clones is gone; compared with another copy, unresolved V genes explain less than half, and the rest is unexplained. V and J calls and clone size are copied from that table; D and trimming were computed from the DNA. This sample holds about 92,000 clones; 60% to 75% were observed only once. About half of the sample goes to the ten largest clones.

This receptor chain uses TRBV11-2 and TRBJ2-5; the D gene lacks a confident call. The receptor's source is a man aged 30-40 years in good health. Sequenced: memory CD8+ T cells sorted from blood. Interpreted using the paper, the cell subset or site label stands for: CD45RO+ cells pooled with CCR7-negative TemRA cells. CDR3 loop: CASRDEETQYF. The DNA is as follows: TGTGCCAGCAGGGACGAAGAGACCCAGTACTTC.